This T cell receptor (beta chain) derives from a study of identical twins. This clonotype was picked up a small number of times. Everyone who gave samples was a healthy Caucasian. Carrying unique molecular identifiers, the cDNA also gained a universal primer site through template switching. TCRdb independently ran MiXCR on the 5' RACE reads; one entry per CDR3 protein. The sample gives some 690,000 distinct CDR3 sequences, about 20% of which show up once; 4% to 5.5% is in the top ten. This CDR3 has 16 residues. Trimming at V came to 3 bases and at J to 2 bases, leaving 3 bases not matched to a gene. The germline V gene has CDR1 SGHNT and CDR2 YYREEE (reference sequence). These data were likewise used in another study, on T cells expressing NK-cell markers.

The receptor comes from a woman between 18 and 29 years old in good health. The V and J genes are TRBV5-4 and TRBJ2-2, with 11 nucleotides matching TRBD2. Sample: PBMCs. The chain's CDR3 is CASSSGTSGNTGELFF. The CDR3, as DNA: TGTGCCAGCAGCTCCGGGACTAGCGGTAACACCGGGGAGCTGTTTTTT.